This T cell receptor beta chain came from a study of blood T cells in healthy people across ages. Combining a sample-barcoded 5' primer with a J-beta primer mix, a second PCR ran for roughly 7 to 12 cycles. Carrying 12 random nucleotides, a template-switch adaptor labeled each individual cDNA molecule. TCRdb ran MiXCR on the 5' RACE reads and lists one entry per CDR3 protein. The sample lists hundreds of thousands of distinct CDR3 sequences, about 62% occurring once. Isolation recovered at least 6 million PBMCs from every sample. Germline CDR1 reads SGHTA; CDR2 reads FQGTGA. V was cut by 3 bases and J by 7 bases, with 9 bases left in between. The CDR3 covers 13 residues.

The genes are TRBV7-3 and TRBJ1-4; D unresolved. What was sequenced was blood. The clonotype was recovered from a man aged 30 to 39 in good health. This chain's CDR3 is CASSLSHGEKLFF. As DNA, the CDR3 is TGTGCCAGCAGCTTGAGTCATGGTGAAAAACTGTTTTTT.